This T cell receptor (beta chain) was captured in a study of cytomegalovirus exposure and HLA in healthy donors. About the study: T cells numbering approximately 170 million yielded around 120 million unique TCR beta sequences in an earlier analysis.

Study outcomes and limitations: Further analysis, carried out later, found HLA-associated TCR beta chains more clonally expanded than equally common other chains.

As concerns this clone: What it binds is unknown.

PCR involved 60 Vbeta and 13 Jbeta primers. Some clones are missing from TCRdb's copy, which holds only in-frame ones; the method was immunoSEQ multiplex PCR. The data hold about 160,000 clones, with over 80% observed a single time. The ends were cut back, 3 bases at V and 5 bases at J, with 8 bases in the middle. CDR3 length: 13 amino acids. Germline CDR1 and CDR2: SGHAT and FQNNGV. Sequencing was performed on PBMCs. The sequence derives from a woman aged 18-29 years in good health and CMV-seronegative. The V gene is TRBV11-2, the J gene TRBJ1-5; D is undetermined. CDR3 amino acids: CASSFSPDQPQHF. In nucleotides, the CDR3 is TGTGCCAGCAGCTTTAGCCCGGATCAGCCCCAGCATTTT. The entire variable domain, with the rest obtained from reference TRBV11-2 and TRBJ1-5, is as follows: EAGVAQSPRYKIIEKRQSVAFWCNPISGHATLYWYQQILGQGPKLLIQFQNNGVVDDSQLPKDRFSAERLKGVDSTLKIQPAKLEDSAVYLCASSFSPDQPQHFGDGTRLSIL.